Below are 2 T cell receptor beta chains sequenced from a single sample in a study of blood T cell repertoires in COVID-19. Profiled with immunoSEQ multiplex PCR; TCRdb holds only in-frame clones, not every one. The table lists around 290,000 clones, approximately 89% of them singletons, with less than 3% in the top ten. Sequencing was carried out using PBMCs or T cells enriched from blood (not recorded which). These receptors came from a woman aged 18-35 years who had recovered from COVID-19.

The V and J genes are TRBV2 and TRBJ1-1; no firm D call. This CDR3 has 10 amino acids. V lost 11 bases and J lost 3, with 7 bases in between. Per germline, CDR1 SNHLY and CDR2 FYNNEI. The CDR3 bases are TGTGCCGGCCGGGACACTGAAGCTTTCTTT. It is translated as CAGRDTEAFF.

CDR3 sequence reads: CASSSAGDYGYTF. The CDR3 DNA reads as TGTGCCAGCAGTAGCGCAGGGGACTATGGCTACACCTTC. This chain joins TRBV28 and TRBJ1-2, with TRBD1 as a possible D gene (6 bases). Trimming took 5 bases from V and 3 from J, leaving 10 bases between them. The length of the CDR3 is 13 residues. Germline-derived CDR1 and CDR2 are MDHEN and SYDVKM.